The rows below give T cell receptor beta chains drawn from one sample of a study of OX40 agonist ivuxolimab in advanced cancers. The assay was immunoSEQ multiplex PCR, and TCRdb's table has in-frame clones only and misses some. The sample holds 70,000 or so clones, around nine tenths seen once. Material: CD4+ or CD8+ T cells sorted from blood, obtained in a trial of the OX40 agonist ivuxolimab. The origin of the receptors is an adult with an advanced solid tumor such as melanoma, head and neck, liver or kidney cancer. The CDR3 runs from the conserved cysteine through the conserved F or W. A D gene is named only where the DNA matches it firmly. Clone size is not always given. Where it is, it says once, few, many or a class for expanded clones.

v_call: TRBV19; j_call: TRBJ2-6; d_call: TRBD1; clone_size: -; cdr3_aa: CASSRDSGPGANVLTF; cdr3_nt: TGTGCCAGTAGTAGGGACAGTGGCCCTGGGGCCAACGTCCTGACTTTC
v_call: TRBV18; j_call: TRBJ2-7; d_call: -; clone_size: once; cdr3_aa: CASSPVASISYEQYF; cdr3_nt: TGTGCCAGCTCACCCGTGGCTAGCATCTCCTACGAGCAGTACTTC
v_call: TRBV5-5; j_call: TRBJ1-1; d_call: -; clone_size: -; cdr3_aa: CASSLGVVDTEAFF; cdr3_nt: TGTGCCAGCAGCTTGGGCGTAGTGGACACTGAAGCTTTCTTT
v_call: TRBV19; j_call: TRBJ2-7; d_call: TRBD1; clone_size: few; cdr3_aa: CASSMRGTGGSYEQYF; cdr3_nt: TGTGCCAGTAGCATGAGGGGGACAGGGGGATCTTACGAGCAGTACTTC
v_call: TRBV10-3; j_call: TRBJ2-1; d_call: -; clone_size: medium-sized; cdr3_aa: CAISAEGGYNEQFF; cdr3_nt: TGTGCCATCAGTGCCGAGGGGGGGTACAATGAGCAGTTCTTC
v_call: TRBV5-4; j_call: TRBJ2-7; d_call: -; clone_size: -; cdr3_aa: CASSFGVYEQYF; cdr3_nt: TGTGCCAGCAGCTTTGGAGTCTACGAGCAGTACTTC
v_call: TRBV2; j_call: TRBJ2-3; d_call: TRBD2; clone_size: -; cdr3_aa: CASSGPVSGGITDTQYF; cdr3_nt: TGTGCCAGCAGTGGCCCCGTCAGCGGGGGGATCACAGATACGCAGTATTTT
v_call: TRBV27; j_call: TRBJ1-1; d_call: -; clone_size: -; cdr3_aa: CASSSGTIPGAAYFEAFF; cdr3_nt: TGTGCCAGCAGTTCCGGGACGATCCCCGGCGCCGCTTATTTCGAAGCTTTCTTT
v_call: TRBV4-1; j_call: TRBJ2-1; d_call: TRBD2; clone_size: -; cdr3_aa: CASSPRGAYNEQFF; cdr3_nt: TGCGCCAGCAGCCCCCGGGGGGCCTACAATGAGCAGTTCTTC
v_call: TRBV11-2; j_call: TRBJ1-6; d_call: -; clone_size: -; cdr3_aa: CASSLTPTGERDSPLHF; cdr3_nt: TGTGCCAGCAGCTTAACTCCAACTGGGGAGAGGGATTCACCCCTCCACTTT
v_call: TRBV11-2; j_call: TRBJ1-6; d_call: -; clone_size: -; cdr3_aa: CASSLGGVGSPLHF; cdr3_nt: TGTGCCAGCAGCTTAGGGGGGGTTGGTTCACCCCTCCACTTT
v_call: TRBV7-9; j_call: TRBJ2-1; d_call: TRBD2; clone_size: -; cdr3_aa: CASSSLTSGTYNEQFF; cdr3_nt: TGTGCCAGCAGCTCCTTGACTAGCGGGACCTACAATGAGCAGTTCTTC
v_call: TRBV19; j_call: TRBJ1-6; d_call: TRBD1; clone_size: -; cdr3_aa: CASSGTVYNSPLHF; cdr3_nt: TGTGCCAGTAGCGGGACAGTCTATAATTCACCCCTCCACTTT
v_call: TRBV13; j_call: TRBJ2-1; d_call: TRBD2; clone_size: -; cdr3_aa: CASSQGPGTSLEQFF; cdr3_nt: TGTGCCAGCAGCCAGGGGCCCGGGACTAGTCTTGAGCAGTTCTTC
v_call: TRBV9; j_call: TRBJ2-7; d_call: -; clone_size: once; cdr3_aa: CASSETGSFYEQYF; cdr3_nt: TGTGCCAGCAGCGAAACCGGGTCCTTCTACGAGCAGTACTTC
v_call: TRBV7-6; j_call: TRBJ1-2; d_call: -; clone_size: -; cdr3_aa: CASSPSRDNPNYGYTF; cdr3_nt: TGTGCCAGCAGCCCGTCCCGGGACAATCCTAACTATGGCTACACCTTC
v_call: TRBV2; j_call: TRBJ2-4; d_call: -; clone_size: -; cdr3_aa: CASSETPLAKNIQYF; cdr3_nt: TGTGCCAGCAGTGAGACACCACTAGCCAAAAACATTCAGTACTTC
v_call: TRBV6-5; j_call: TRBJ1-2; d_call: TRBD1; clone_size: once; cdr3_aa: CASSSPFGQGDGYTF; cdr3_nt: TGTGCCAGCAGTTCCCCCTTCGGACAGGGTGATGGCTACACCTTC
v_call: TRBV6-5; j_call: TRBJ2-1; d_call: -; clone_size: -; cdr3_aa: CASSYSNWGANNEQFF; cdr3_nt: TGTGCCAGCAGTTACTCGAATTGGGGGGCCAACAATGAGCAGTTCTTC
v_call: TRBV10-3; j_call: TRBJ2-7; d_call: -; clone_size: -; cdr3_aa: CAISPSQGGSYEQYF; cdr3_nt: TGTGCCATCAGTCCCTCCCAGGGGGGCTCCTACGAGCAGTACTTC
v_call: TRBV5-6; j_call: TRBJ1-5; d_call: -; clone_size: -; cdr3_aa: CASSLEGAGDQPQHF; cdr3_nt: TGTGCCAGCAGCTTGGAAGGGGCCGGGGATCAGCCCCAGCATTTT
v_call: TRBV27; j_call: TRBJ2-7; d_call: -; clone_size: -; cdr3_aa: CASSLVRAAEQYF; cdr3_nt: TGTGCCAGCAGTTTAGTCAGGGCGGCCGAGCAGTACTTC
v_call: TRBV7-2; j_call: TRBJ1-2; d_call: -; clone_size: -; cdr3_aa: CASSLVSGADGYTF; cdr3_nt: TGTGCCAGCAGCTTAGTATCCGGGGCGGATGGCTACACCTTC
v_call: TRBV10-3; j_call: TRBJ2-3; d_call: -; clone_size: once; cdr3_aa: CAISDDIASTDTQYF; cdr3_nt: TGTGCCATCAGTGACGACATCGCTAGCACAGATACGCAGTATTTT
v_call: TRBV14; j_call: TRBJ1-2; d_call: TRBD1; clone_size: -; cdr3_aa: CASSHLRTGLPYGYTF; cdr3_nt: TGTGCCAGCAGCCACCTCCGGACAGGGCTGCCCTATGGCTACACCTTC
v_call: TRBV7-9; j_call: TRBJ2-1; d_call: -; clone_size: -; cdr3_aa: CASSPLPFLAFF; cdr3_nt: TGTGCCAGCAGCCCCCTCCCCTTTCTAGCGTTCTTC
v_call: TRBV10-3; j_call: TRBJ2-3; d_call: -; clone_size: -; cdr3_aa: CAIGTGLGESADTQYF; cdr3_nt: TGTGCCATCGGCACGGGGTTAGGGGAGAGCGCAGATACGCAGTATTTT
v_call: TRBV2; j_call: TRBJ2-1; d_call: TRBD2; clone_size: -; cdr3_aa: CASSQSSGLAYNEQFF; cdr3_nt: TGTGCCAGCAGCCAAAGTTCGGGACTAGCCTACAATGAGCAGTTCTTC
v_call: TRBV15; j_call: TRBJ1-5; d_call: -; clone_size: -; cdr3_aa: CATSREDQSSWGNQPQHF; cdr3_nt: TGTGCCACCAGCAGGGAAGATCAAAGCTCTTGGGGCAATCAGCCCCAGCATTTT
v_call: TRBV10-3; j_call: TRBJ2-7; d_call: -; clone_size: -; cdr3_aa: CAISRGGAYEQYF; cdr3_nt: TGTGCCATCTCAAGGGGGGGGGCCTACGAGCAGTACTTC
v_call: TRBV7-3; j_call: TRBJ1-3; d_call: -; clone_size: -; cdr3_aa: CASSLGMSSGNTIYF; cdr3_nt: TGTGCCAGCAGCTTAGGAATGAGCTCTGGAAACACCATATATTTT
v_call: TRBV5-1; j_call: TRBJ2-1; d_call: TRBD2; clone_size: -; cdr3_aa: CASSAAGGYNEQFF; cdr3_nt: TGCGCCAGCAGCGCCGCGGGGGGTTACAATGAGCAGTTCTTC
v_call: TRBV5-4; j_call: TRBJ2-2; d_call: TRBD1; clone_size: once; cdr3_aa: CASSQPGQGETGELFF; cdr3_nt: TGTGCCAGCAGCCAGCCGGGACAGGGAGAGACCGGGGAGCTGTTTTTT
v_call: TRBV5-6; j_call: TRBJ2-7; d_call: TRBD1; clone_size: -; cdr3_aa: CASSPGTGLNEQYF; cdr3_nt: TGTGCCAGCAGCCCCGGGACAGGGCTGAACGAGCAGTACTTC
v_call: TRBV5-4; j_call: TRBJ2-3; d_call: TRBD2; clone_size: -; cdr3_aa: CASSLAGGSTDTQYF; cdr3_nt: TGTGCCAGCAGCTTGGCGGGGGGTAGCACAGATACGCAGTATTTT
v_call: TRBV27; j_call: TRBJ2-1; d_call: TRBD1; clone_size: -; cdr3_aa: CASSVEGAANEQFF; cdr3_nt: TGTGCCAGCAGTGTCGAGGGGGCGGCCAATGAGCAGTTCTTC
v_call: TRBV5-4; j_call: TRBJ2-7; d_call: -; clone_size: -; cdr3_aa: CASSYNRVQYF; cdr3_nt: TGTGCCAGCAGTTATAACAGGGTCCAGTACTTC
v_call: TRBV10-2; j_call: TRBJ1-6; d_call: -; clone_size: few; cdr3_aa: CASSQRTETNSPLHF; cdr3_nt: TGCGCCAGCAGCCAGCGGACAGAGACCAATTCACCCCTCCACTTT
v_call: TRBV6-5; j_call: TRBJ2-7; d_call: -; clone_size: -; cdr3_aa: CASSYSSYEQYF; cdr3_nt: TGTGCCAGCAGTTACTCCTCCTACGAGCAGTACTTC
v_call: TRBV4-1; j_call: TRBJ2-1; d_call: -; clone_size: -; cdr3_aa: CASSQVGTGWDEQFF; cdr3_nt: TGCGCCAGCAGCCAAGTAGGAACAGGGTGGGATGAGCAGTTCTTC
v_call: TRBV4-3; j_call: TRBJ2-5; d_call: TRBD2; clone_size: -; cdr3_aa: CASSQDGEGQVETQYF; cdr3_nt: TGCGCCAGCAGCCAAGATGGGGAGGGGCAGGTGGAGACCCAGTACTTC
v_call: TRBV29-1; j_call: TRBJ1-1; d_call: TRBD1; clone_size: -; cdr3_aa: CSAGTGNTEAFF; cdr3_nt: TGCAGCGCCGGGACAGGGAACACTGAAGCTTTCTTT
v_call: TRBV30; j_call: TRBJ2-3; d_call: -; clone_size: -; cdr3_aa: CAWSTISTDTQYF; cdr3_nt: TGTGCCTGGAGTACTATAAGCACAGATACGCAGTATTTT
v_call: TRBV27; j_call: TRBJ2-7; d_call: -; clone_size: -; cdr3_aa: CASKGLATYEQYF; cdr3_nt: TGTGCCAGCAAAGGGTTAGCAACCTACGAGCAGTACTTC
v_call: TRBV7-9; j_call: TRBJ2-3; d_call: TRBD2; clone_size: -; cdr3_aa: CASSPGLAVASTDTQYF; cdr3_nt: TGTGCCAGCAGCCCGGGACTAGCAGTAGCTAGCACAGATACGCAGTATTTT
v_call: TRBV13; j_call: TRBJ1-1; d_call: TRBD1; clone_size: -; cdr3_aa: CASSFLTGMNTEAFF; cdr3_nt: TGTGCCAGCAGCTTCTTGACAGGGATGAACACTGAAGCTTTCTTT
v_call: TRBV5-1; j_call: TRBJ2-5; d_call: -; clone_size: -; cdr3_aa: CASSFRDETQYF; cdr3_nt: TGCGCCAGCAGCTTCCGGGACGAGACCCAGTACTTC
v_call: TRBV11-2; j_call: TRBJ1-2; d_call: -; clone_size: -; cdr3_aa: CASSLNGFNYGYTF; cdr3_nt: TGTGCCAGCAGCTTGAACGGATTTAACTATGGCTACACCTTC
v_call: TRBV27; j_call: TRBJ1-1; d_call: -; clone_size: -; cdr3_aa: CASRTGNTEAFF; cdr3_nt: TGTGCCAGCAGGACAGGGAACACTGAAGCTTTCTTT
v_call: TRBV7-2; j_call: TRBJ2-2; d_call: -; clone_size: -; cdr3_aa: CASSVEGSGTGELFF; cdr3_nt: TGTGCCAGCAGCGTCGAAGGGTCGGGCACCGGGGAGCTGTTTTTT
v_call: TRBV7-9; j_call: TRBJ1-4; d_call: TRBD1; clone_size: -; cdr3_aa: CASSPPGQGPRGNEKLFF; cdr3_nt: TGTGCCAGCAGCCCACCGGGACAGGGGCCCCGGGGGAATGAAAAACTGTTTTTT